These T cell receptor beta chains were read from a single sample in a study of T cells in Graves' hyperthyroidism and ophthalmopathy. TCRdb redid the calling of the multiplex PCR reads with MiXCR, one entry per CDR3 protein. Among about 400,000 distinct CDR3 sequences listed, 12% to 15% were seen once. Source material: blood. All receptors come from a young woman with Graves' hyperthyroidism. Each CDR3 is given without its conserved first and last residue.

TRBV28,TRBJ1-1,AAASGPNTEAF
TRBV10-3,TRBJ2-5,AISPGDSGETQY
TRBV2,TRBJ2-2,ASGGRTGPSGELF
TRBV28,TRBJ1-1,ASTGGTEAF
TRBV7-2,TRBJ2-1,ASSLDITRGVNEQF
TRBV18,TRBJ2-1,ASSPYGGEQF
TRBV28,TRBJ2-7,ASSFFSGRTNEQY
TRBV4-1,TRBJ2-5,AGSRGLAGETQY
TRBV10-3,TRBJ2-1,ASGGTSGRGGEQF
TRBV28,TRBJ2-1,ASSPLLAGGPFLNEQF
TRBV28,TRBJ2-7,ASSFRQGAPHEQY
TRBV28,TRBJ2-5,ASSRGLAGGPETQY
TRBV27,TRBJ1-6,ASSTHLLH
TRBV3-1,TRBJ1-6,ASSPTRGGSSPLH
TRBV6-2/TRBV6-3,TRBJ2-1,ASTFSGRAYNEQF
TRBV27,TRBJ1-2,ASSLSGTGLNGYT
TRBV12-3/TRBV12-4,TRBJ2-3,ASTRLRSTDTQY
TRBV30,TRBJ1-5,AWSDGSFNQPQH
TRBV6-5,TRBJ2-7,ASSYSREQY
TRBV12-3/TRBV12-4,TRBJ2-5,ASSPGTTFQETQY
TRBV29-1,TRBJ2-3,SVEATGVGDTQY
TRBV5-6,TRBJ2-7,ASSSTSGMGAYEQY
TRBV9,TRBJ2-5,ASSVAGTPWETQY
TRBV5-8,TRBJ2-1,ASTEGGYNEQF
TRBV27,TRBJ2-1,ASRFLGLSTSEDEQF
TRBV20-1,TRBJ2-5,SAWTTQETQY
TRBV11-2,TRBJ2-2,ASSLPPGLAVARGELF
TRBV19,TRBJ2-1,ASSIATNYNEQF
TRBV4-3,TRBJ1-2,ASSQDSSRGGYGYT
TRBV3-1,TRBJ2-7,ASSRGTAPSYEQY
TRBV20-1,TRBJ1-1,SASDGAGLAEAF
TRBV7-9,TRBJ1-4,ASSRDPAGLEKLF
TRBV2,TRBJ2-1,ASRGGQGAYNEQF
TRBV28,TRBJ2-3,ASSPGTATDTQY
TRBV20-1,TRBJ2-5,SARELQETQY
TRBV7-6,TRBJ2-7,ASSPNPATAYEQY
TRBV20-1,TRBJ1-6,SAPTGQGRSYNSPLH
TRBV9,TRBJ2-7,ASSVGGSKQVEQY
TRBV4-1,TRBJ2-7,ASSQGSDSYEQY
TRBV29-1,TRBJ1-2,SVQTGNYGYT
TRBV12-5,TRBJ2-5,ASLRDTQETQY
TRBV27,TRBJ1-5,ASSRIGRQPQH
TRBV7-8,TRBJ2-5,ASSFGDMGQETQY
TRBV6-5,TRBJ2-5,ASSYSTHQETQY
TRBV2,TRBJ2-7,ASIDKHYEQY
TRBV6-2/TRBV6-3,TRBJ2-7,ASSFSQGESYEQY
TRBV2,TRBJ1-6,ASGDGHNSPLH
TRBV20-1,TRBJ2-7,SAPSGGIYEQY